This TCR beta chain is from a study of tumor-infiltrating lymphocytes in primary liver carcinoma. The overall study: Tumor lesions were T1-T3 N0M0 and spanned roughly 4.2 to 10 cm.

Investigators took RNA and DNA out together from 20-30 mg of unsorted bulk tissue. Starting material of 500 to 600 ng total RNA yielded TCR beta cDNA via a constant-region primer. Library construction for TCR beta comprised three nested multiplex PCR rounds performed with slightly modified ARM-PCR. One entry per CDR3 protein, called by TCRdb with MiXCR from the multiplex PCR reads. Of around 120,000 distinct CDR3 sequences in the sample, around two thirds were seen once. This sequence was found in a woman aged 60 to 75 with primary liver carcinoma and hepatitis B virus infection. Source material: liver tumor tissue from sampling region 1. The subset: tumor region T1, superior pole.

CDR3: CASSTKRDTEAFF. CDR3 nucleotide sequence: TGTGCCAGTAGTACAAAACGGGACACTGAAGCTTTCTTT. The chain links TRBV19 to TRBJ1-1; D gene ambiguous. The CDR3 has 13 residues. V dropped 4 bases and J dropped 3 bases, with 9 bases sitting between them. CDR1 is LNHDA and CDR2 is SQIVND in the germline V gene (reference sequence).